The present entry profiles one T cell receptor (beta chain) with its context. The antigen is unknown. Produced via immunoSEQ multiplex PCR; TCRdb's table is partial and in-frame only. The profile shows 150,000 to 180,000 clones, about 86% of them singletons. This sample was taken from a study of cytomegalovirus exposure and HLA in healthy donors. Turning to the study itself: The same platform was used for the 90 to 150 validation repertoires as for the approximately 610 first-cohort repertoires, as reported in a later analysis.

Study-level points and caveats: Most TCR sequences were rare, but some public TCRs occurred in many donors. Diagnosis of cytomegalovirus status made by the classifier reportedly showed high specificity and sensitivity. A few CMV-associated chains were confirmed in vitro to be specific for CMV antigens.

Per the germline V gene, CDR1 is SGHKS and CDR2 is YYEKEE (reference sequence). The CDR3 contains 18 residues. V was cut by 0 bases and J by 0 bases, with 15 bases left in between. The sequence came from a human donor in good health. The chain uses TRBV5-5 and TRBJ1-4; weak D call: TRBD1 (5 bases). The sample taken for sequencing was PBMCs. Here the CDR3 DNA reads TGTGCCAGCAGCTTGGGGGCGCTTGGGGCCCCAACTAATGAAAAACTGTTTTTT. Translated, it gives CASSLGALGAPTNEKLFF.